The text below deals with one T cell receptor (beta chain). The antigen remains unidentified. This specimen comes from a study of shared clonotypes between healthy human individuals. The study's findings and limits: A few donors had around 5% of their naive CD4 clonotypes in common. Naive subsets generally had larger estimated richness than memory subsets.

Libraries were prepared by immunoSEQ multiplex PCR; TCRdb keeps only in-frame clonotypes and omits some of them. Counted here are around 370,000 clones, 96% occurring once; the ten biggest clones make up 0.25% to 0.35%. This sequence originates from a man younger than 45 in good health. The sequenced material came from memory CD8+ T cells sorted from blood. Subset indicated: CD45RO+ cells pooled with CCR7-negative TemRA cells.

The DNA of the CDR3 is TGTGCCAGCAGCTTGGCCAGGTCGAGGGACGCCTATGGCTACACCTTC. The encoded protein is CASSLARSRDAYGYTF. The chain employs TRBV5-6 and TRBJ1-2, with a tentative D call TRBD1 (5 bases). In germline, CDR1 is SGHDT, CDR2 YYEEEE. The CDR3 totals 16 residues. V was trimmed by 0 bases and J by 4 bases, leaving 16 bases between them.